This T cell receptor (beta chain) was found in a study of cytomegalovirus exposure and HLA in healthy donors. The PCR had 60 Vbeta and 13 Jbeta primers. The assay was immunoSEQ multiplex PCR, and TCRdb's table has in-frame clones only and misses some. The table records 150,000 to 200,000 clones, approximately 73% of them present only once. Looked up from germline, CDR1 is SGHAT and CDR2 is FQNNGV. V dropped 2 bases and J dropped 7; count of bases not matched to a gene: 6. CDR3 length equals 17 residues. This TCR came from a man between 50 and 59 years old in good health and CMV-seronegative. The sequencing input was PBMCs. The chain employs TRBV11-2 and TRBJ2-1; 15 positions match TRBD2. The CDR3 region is CASSLLGLAGGVNEQFF. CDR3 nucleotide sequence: TGTGCCAGCAGCTTATTGGGACTAGCGGGGGGTGTGAATGAGCAGTTCTTC. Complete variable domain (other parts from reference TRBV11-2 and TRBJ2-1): EAGVAQSPRYKIIEKRQSVAFWCNPISGHATLYWYQQILGQGPKLLIQFQNNGVVDDSQLPKDRFSAERLKGVDSTLKIQPAKLEDSAVYLCASSLLGLAGGVNEQFFGPGTRLTVL.